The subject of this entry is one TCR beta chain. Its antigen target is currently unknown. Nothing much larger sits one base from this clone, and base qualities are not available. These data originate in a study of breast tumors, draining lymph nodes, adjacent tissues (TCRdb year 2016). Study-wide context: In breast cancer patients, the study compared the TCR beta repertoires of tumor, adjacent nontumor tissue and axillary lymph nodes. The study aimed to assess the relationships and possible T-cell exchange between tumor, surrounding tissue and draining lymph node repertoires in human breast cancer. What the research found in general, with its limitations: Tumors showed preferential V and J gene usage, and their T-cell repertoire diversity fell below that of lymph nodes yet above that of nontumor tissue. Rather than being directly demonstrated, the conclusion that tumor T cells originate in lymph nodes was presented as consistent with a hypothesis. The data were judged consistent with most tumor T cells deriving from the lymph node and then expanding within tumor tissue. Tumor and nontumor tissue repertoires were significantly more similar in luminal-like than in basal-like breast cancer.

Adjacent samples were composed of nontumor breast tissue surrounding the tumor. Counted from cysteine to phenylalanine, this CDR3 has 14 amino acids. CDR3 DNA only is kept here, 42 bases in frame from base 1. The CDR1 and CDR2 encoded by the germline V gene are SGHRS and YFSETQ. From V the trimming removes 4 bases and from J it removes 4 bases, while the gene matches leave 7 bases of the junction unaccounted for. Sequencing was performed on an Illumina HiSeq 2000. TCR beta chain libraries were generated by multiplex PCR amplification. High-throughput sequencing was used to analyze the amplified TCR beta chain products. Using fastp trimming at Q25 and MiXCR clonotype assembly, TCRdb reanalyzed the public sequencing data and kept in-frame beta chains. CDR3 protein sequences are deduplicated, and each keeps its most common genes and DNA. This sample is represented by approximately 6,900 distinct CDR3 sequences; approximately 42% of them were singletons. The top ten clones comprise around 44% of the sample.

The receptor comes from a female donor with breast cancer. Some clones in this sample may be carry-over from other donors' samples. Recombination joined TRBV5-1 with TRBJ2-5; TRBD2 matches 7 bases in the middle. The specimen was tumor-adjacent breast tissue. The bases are TGCGCCAGCAGCACTAGGACTAGTGTAGAGACCCAGTACTTC. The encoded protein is CASSTRTSVETQYF.